What follows is one TCR beta chain and its context. Its target is unknown. The assay was immunoSEQ multiplex PCR, and TCRdb's table has in-frame clones only and misses some. The table includes 84,000 or so clones, about 83% detected once. Chemo-refractory metastatic non-small-cell lung cancer patients underwent focal radiation alongside CTLA-4 blockade with ipilimumab. Germline V gives CDR1 SGHRS, CDR2 YFSETQ. Between the trimmed V and J ends, which lost 7 bases and 0 bases, there was a span of 20 bases. This CDR3 region has 16 residues. This sample was included in a study of radiotherapy plus CTLA-4 blockade in lung cancer. Whole-study results and caveats: It was early blood T cell clone dynamics, with interferon-beta, that reportedly best predicted response.

The chain employs TRBV5-1 and TRBJ2-7; the D gene could be TRBD1 or TRBD2 (6 bases each). This TCR came from a human donor with non-small cell lung cancer that progressed on radiotherapy plus ipilimumab. The sample consisted of peripheral blood, taken from a patient treated with radiotherapy plus ipilimumab. CDR3 DNA: TGCGCCAGCGCCTTGGTGGAGGGGGGCGGCTCCTACGAGCAGTACTTC. It yields the protein CASALVEGGGSYEQYF.